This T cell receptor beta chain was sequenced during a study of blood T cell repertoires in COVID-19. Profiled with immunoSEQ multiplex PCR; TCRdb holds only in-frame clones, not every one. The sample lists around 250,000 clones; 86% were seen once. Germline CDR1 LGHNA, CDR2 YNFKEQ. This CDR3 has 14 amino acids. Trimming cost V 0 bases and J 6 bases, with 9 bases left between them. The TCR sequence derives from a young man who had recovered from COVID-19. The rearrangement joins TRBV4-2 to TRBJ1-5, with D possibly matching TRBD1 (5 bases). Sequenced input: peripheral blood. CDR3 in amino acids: CASSQDRGTQPQHF. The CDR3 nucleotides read TGTGCCAGCAGCCAAGATAGGGGAACTCAGCCCCAGCATTTT.